Sequencing of this T cell receptor (beta chain) was carried out in a study of T cell responses to AZD1222 COVID-19 vaccine (dated by TCRdb to the early 2020s). Regarding the research as a whole: TCR sequencing was performed for 230 to 250 trial participants, of whom about 210 were given two doses of AZD1222 and around 26 were given two doses of MenACWY control vaccine. Trial participants were enrolled by age into subgroups of 18-55, 56-69 and 70-plus years, and roughly 150, 30 and 60 TCR-sequenced participants, respectively, were included in these subgroups. Here is what the overall study found, with its caveats: Conclusions about previously exposed vaccinees are limited because only five to seven AZD1222 recipients were SARS-CoV-2 seropositive at baseline. The vaccine-associated CD4 TCRs covered the entire spike protein, and the dominant responses fell in regions 160-218 and 743-854. Reportedly, almost half of the unique spike-specific TCRs recognized epitopes lying outside the regions that are mutated in the B.1.351 and B.1.1.7 variants. Because no samples from the day 14 peak response were available, repertoires could be characterized only after the peak T cell response. The 56-69-year group was small, and its depth increase did not reach significance, likely because of low power. Participants were mostly white British and included more females than males, and it was suggested by the authors that clonal diversity may have been underestimated. After two AZD1222 doses, spike-specific TCR breadth and depth were significantly higher than at day 0 and than in MenACWY recipients.

The CDR3 regions of human TCRbeta chains were subjected to immunosequencing. Concerning the study's data processing: TCRs in the repertoires were matched against a reference library of SARS-CoV-2-specific TCRs that had been generated with the MIRA antigen-specificity platform. Breadth was defined as the fraction of unique TCRs that were SARS-CoV-2-associated, and depth was defined as the fraction of total T cells that were SARS-CoV-2-associated. Using the MIRA data, each spike-specific TCR was assigned both to the spike region to which the TCR was reactive and to a CD4 or CD8 class. Log10-transformed breadth and depth values were compared by one-way ANOVA with Sidak's multiple comparisons tests. The immuneACCESS repertoire file appears here via TCRdb, limited to in-frame rearrangements. These files lack a portion of the clones; in checked studies, under half of the deficit traces to unresolved V genes, and the cause of the others is not known. The V and J calls and clone size were taken over from that table, and D and trimming were inferred from the DNA. The sample profile shows around 170,000 clones; just over 85% of them were found once. Of the sample, more than 9% falls within the top ten clones.

The intended sense of this specimen's time point label: about 28 days (+/-7) after the second vaccine dose. AZD1222 recipients given second doses at about 4 weeks or at about 12 weeks were pooled, since spike-specific TCR depth and breadth were not found to differ between the two schedules. The vaccinee samples were drawn from two UK trials, COV001 and COV002, one of which was a single-blind randomized controlled phase 2/3 trial testing AZD1222 (ChAdOx1 nCoV-19) in healthy adults. For TCRbeta chain sequencing, PBMC samples were collected from trial participants at day 0 and at day 28 after the second dose. The CDR3, cysteine through phenylalanine, is 15 amino acids long. Just CDR3 DNA is preserved here, 45 bases in frame from base 1. The germline V gene (reference sequence) specifies SGHNT as CDR1 and YYREEE as CDR2. Unmatched junction bases come to 10, with V trimmed by 4 bases and J by 4 bases.

Notes on this clone: The antigen it recognizes is unknown. Per-base quality was not reported, and no clone a single base away is much larger than it.

The rearrangement joined TRBV5-4 to TRBJ1-1; the junction holds 7 bases that match TRBD1. The sequences come from peripheral blood, collected 28 days after the second AZD1222 dose. This clonotype originated in an adult who received the AZD1222 COVID-19 vaccine. The DNA is as follows: TGTGCCAGCAGCCCCCAAACAGGGGCAGGCACTGAAGCTTTCTTT. This encodes CASSPQTGAGTEAFF.